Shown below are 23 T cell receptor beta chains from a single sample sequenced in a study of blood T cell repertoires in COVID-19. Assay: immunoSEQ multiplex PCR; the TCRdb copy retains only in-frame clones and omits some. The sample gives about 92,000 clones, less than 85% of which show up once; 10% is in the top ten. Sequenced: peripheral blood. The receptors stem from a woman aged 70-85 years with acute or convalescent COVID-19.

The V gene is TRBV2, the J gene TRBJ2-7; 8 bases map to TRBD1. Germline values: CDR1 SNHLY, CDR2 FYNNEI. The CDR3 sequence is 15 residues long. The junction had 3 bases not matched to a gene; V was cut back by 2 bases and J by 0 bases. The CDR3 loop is CASSETGQVSYEQYF. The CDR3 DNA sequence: TGTGCCAGCAGTGAAACGGGACAGGTCTCCTACGAGCAGTACTTC.

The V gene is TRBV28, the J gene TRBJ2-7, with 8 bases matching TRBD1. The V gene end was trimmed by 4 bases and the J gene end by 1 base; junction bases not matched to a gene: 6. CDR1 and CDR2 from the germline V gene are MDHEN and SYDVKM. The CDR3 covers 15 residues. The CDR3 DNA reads TGTGCCAGCAGTTGGAACAGGGGGTTTTCCTACGAGCAGTACTTC. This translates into CASSWNRGFSYEQYF.

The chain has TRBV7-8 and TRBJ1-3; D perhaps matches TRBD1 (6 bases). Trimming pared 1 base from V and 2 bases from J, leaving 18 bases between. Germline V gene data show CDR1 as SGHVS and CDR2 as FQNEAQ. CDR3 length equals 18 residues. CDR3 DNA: TGTGCCAGCAGCTTAGTGGTCGGGCAGGGGATTGCTGGAAACACCATATATTTT. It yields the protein CASSLVVGQGIAGNTIYF.

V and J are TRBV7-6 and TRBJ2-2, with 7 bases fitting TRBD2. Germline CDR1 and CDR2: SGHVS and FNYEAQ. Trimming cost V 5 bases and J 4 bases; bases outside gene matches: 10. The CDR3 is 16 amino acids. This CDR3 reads CASSAPRLAGTGELFF. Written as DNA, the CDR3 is TGTGCCAGCAGCGCCCCAAGGTTAGCGGGCACCGGGGAGCTGTTTTTT.

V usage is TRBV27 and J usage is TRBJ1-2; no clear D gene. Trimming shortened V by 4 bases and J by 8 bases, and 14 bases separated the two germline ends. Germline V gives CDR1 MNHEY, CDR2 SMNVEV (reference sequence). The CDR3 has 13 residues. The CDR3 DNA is TGTGCCAGCAGTTCGAGGGTGTTCGACGGCTACACCTTC. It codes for CASSSRVFDGYTF.

CDR3 coding DNA: TGTGCCAGCAGCTTAGGAGGTCCGAATAATTCACCCCTCCACTTT. This sequence encodes CASSLGGPNNSPLHF. The chain carries TRBV7-8 and TRBJ1-6; no reliable D call. V dropped 1 base and J dropped 5 bases, with 9 bases sitting between them. CDR1 is SGHVS, CDR2 FQNEAQ, per germline. This CDR3 spans 15 amino acids.

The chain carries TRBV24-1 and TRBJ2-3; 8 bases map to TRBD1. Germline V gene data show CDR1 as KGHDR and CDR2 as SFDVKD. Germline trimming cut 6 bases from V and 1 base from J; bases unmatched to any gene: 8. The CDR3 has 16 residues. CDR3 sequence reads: CATSPMTGEGTDTQYF. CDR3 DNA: TGTGCCACCAGTCCTATGACAGGGGAGGGCACAGATACGCAGTATTTT.

Here the CDR3 DNA reads TGTGCCAGCAGCCGCCCCGGCGGGGAGACCCAGTACTTC. It encodes CASSRPGGETQYF. The rearrangement joins TRBV11-2 to TRBJ2-5; TRBD2 might be the D (5 bases). Per germline, CDR1 SGHAT and CDR2 FQNNGV. V lost 5 bases and J 5 bases, leaving 12 bases between the germline ends. The CDR3 runs to 13 residues.

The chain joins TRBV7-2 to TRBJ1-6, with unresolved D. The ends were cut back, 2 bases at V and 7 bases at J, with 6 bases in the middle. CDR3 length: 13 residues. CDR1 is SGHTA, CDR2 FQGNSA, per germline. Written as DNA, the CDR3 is TGTGCCAGCAGCTTAAAGAGGAATTCACCCCTCCACTTT. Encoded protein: CASSLKRNSPLHF.

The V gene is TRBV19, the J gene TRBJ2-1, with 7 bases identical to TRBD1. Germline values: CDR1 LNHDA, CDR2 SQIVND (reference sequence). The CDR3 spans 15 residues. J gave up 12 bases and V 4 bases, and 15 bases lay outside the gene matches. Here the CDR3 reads CASSTGQATSGGQFF. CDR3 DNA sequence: TGTGCCAGTAGTACTGGACAGGCCACCTCCGGTGGGCAGTTCTTC.

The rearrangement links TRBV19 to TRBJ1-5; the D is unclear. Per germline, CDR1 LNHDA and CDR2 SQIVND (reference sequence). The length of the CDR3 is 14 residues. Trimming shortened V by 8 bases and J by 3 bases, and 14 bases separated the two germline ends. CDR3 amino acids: CASGVRGYNQPQHF. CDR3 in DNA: TGTGCCAGTGGAGTTCGCGGCTACAATCAGCCCCAGCATTTT.

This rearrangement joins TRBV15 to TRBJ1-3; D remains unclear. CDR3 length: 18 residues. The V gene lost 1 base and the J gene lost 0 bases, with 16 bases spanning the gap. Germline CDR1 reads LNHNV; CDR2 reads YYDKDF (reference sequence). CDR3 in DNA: TGTGCCACCAGCAGAGTTAGAATCGGTCGGGGCTCTGGAAACACCATATATTTT. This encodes CATSRVRIGRGSGNTIYF.

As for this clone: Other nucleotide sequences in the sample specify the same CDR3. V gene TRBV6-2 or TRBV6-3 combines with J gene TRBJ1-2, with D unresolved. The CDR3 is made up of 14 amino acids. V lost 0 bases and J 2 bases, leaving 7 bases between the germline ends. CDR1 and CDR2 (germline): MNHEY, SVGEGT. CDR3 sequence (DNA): TGTGCCAGCAGTTACTCTGGCAGAAACTATGGCTACACCTTC. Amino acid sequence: CASSYSGRNYGYTF.

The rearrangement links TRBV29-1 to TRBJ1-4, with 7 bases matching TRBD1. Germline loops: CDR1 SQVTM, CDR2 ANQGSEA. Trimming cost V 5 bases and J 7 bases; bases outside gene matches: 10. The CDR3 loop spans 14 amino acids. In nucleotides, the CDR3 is TGCAGCGTTAAACTTAGACAGGGTGGTGAAAAACTGTTTTTT. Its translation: CSVKLRQGGEKLFF. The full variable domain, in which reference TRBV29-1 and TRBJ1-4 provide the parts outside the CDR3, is SAVISQKPSRDICQRGTSLTIQCQVDSQVTMMFWYRQQPGQSLTLIATANQGSEATYESGFVIDKFPISRPNLTFSTLTVSNMSPEDSSIYLCSVKLRQGGEKLFFGSGTQLSVL.

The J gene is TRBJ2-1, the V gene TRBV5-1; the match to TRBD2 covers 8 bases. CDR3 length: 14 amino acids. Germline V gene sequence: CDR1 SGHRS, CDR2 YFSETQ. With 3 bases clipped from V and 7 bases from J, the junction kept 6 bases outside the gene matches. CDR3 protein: CASSSLAEGNEQFF. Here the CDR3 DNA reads TGCGCCAGCAGCTCACTAGCGGAGGGGAATGAGCAGTTCTTC. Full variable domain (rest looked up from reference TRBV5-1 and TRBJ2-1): KAGVTQTPRYLIKTRGQQVTLSCSPISGHRSVSWYQQTPGQGLQFLFEYFSETQRNKGNFPGRFSGRQFSNSRSEMNVSTLELGDSALYLCASSSLAEGNEQFFGPGTRLTVL.

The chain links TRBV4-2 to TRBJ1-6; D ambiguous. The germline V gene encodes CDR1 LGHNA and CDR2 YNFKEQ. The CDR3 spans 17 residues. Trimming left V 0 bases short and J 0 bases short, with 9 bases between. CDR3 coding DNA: TGTGCCAGCAGCCAAGATCTCGGTGTCTCCTATAATTCACCCCTCCACTTT. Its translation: CASSQDLGVSYNSPLHF.

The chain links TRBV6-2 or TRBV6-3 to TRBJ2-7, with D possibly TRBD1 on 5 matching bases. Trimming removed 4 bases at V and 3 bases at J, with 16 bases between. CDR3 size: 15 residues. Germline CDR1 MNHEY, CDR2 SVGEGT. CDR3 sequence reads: CASSSRQGRFYEQYF. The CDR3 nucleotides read TGTGCCAGCAGTTCCCGTCAGGGTCGCTTCTACGAGCAGTACTTC.

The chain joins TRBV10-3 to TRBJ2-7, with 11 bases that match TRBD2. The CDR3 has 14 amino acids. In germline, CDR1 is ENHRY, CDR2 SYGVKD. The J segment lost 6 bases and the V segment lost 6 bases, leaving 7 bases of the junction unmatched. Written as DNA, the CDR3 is TGTGCCATCAGCCCCACTAGCGGGAGTCGCGAGCAGTACTTC. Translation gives CAISPTSGSREQYF.

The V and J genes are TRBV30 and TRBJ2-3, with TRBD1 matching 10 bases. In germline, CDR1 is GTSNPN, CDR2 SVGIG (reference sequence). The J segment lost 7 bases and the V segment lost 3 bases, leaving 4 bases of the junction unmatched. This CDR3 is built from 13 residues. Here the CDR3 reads CAWRRQGAYTQYF. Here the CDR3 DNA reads TGTGCCTGGAGGAGACAGGGGGCCTATACGCAGTATTTT.

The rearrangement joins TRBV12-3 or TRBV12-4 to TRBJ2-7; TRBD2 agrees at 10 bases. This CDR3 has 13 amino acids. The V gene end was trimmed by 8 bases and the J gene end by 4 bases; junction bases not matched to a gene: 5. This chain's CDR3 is CASATSGIYEQYF. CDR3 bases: TGTGCCAGCGCCACTAGCGGGATTTACGAGCAGTACTTC.

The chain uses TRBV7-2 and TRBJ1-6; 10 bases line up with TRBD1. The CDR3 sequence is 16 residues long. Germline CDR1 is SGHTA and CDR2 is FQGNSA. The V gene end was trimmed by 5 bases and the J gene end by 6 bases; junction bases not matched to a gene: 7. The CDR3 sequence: CASSDRDRGSNSPLHF. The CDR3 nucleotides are TGTGCCAGCAGCGACCGGGACAGGGGTAGTAATTCACCCCTCCACTTT.

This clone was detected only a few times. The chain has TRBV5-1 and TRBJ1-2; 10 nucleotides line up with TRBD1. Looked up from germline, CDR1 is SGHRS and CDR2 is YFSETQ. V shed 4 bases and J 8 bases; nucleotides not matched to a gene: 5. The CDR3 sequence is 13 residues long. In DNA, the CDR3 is TGCGCCAGCAGCAAGGGACAGGGGACGGGCTACACCTTC. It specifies CASSKGQGTGYTF. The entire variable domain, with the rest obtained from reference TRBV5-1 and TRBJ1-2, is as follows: KAGVTQTPRYLIKTRGQQVTLSCSPISGHRSVSWYQQTPGQGLQFLFEYFSETQRNKGNFPGRFSGRQFSNSRSEMNVSTLELGDSALYLCASSKGQGTGYTFGSGTRLTVV.

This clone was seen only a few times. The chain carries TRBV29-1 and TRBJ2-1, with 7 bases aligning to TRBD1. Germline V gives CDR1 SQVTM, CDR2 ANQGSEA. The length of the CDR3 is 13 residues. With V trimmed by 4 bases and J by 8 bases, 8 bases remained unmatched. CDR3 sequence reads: CSVVRQGNHEQFF. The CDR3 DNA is TGCAGCGTTGTAAGACAGGGTAACCATGAGCAGTTCTTC.